A single sample gave rise to the 8 T cell receptor beta chains below, sequenced in a study of blood T cell repertoires in COVID-19. The data were produced by immunoSEQ multiplex PCR, yet TCRdb's version contains in-frame clones alone and is incomplete. The repertoire holds over 85,000 clones, with more than 90% as singletons. The specimen sequenced was peripheral blood. These TCRs come from a woman aged 50 to 60 with COVID-19, enrolled during active disease.

The rearrangement links TRBV29-1 to TRBJ2-7; 7 bases match TRBD1. This CDR3 has 15 residues. Germline V gene lookup returns CDR1 SQVTM and CDR2 ANQGSEA. V shed 6 bases and J 0 bases; nucleotides not matched to a gene: 11. Here the CDR3 DNA reads TGCAGCGTCTCCACCCTCAGGGGGATCTCCTACGAGCAGTACTTC. It yields the protein CSVSTLRGISYEQYF.

CDR3 in amino acids: CASSLGTGDTEAFF. DNA of the CDR3: TGCGCCAGCAGCCTAGGGACAGGGGACACTGAAGCTTTCTTT. The chain is built from TRBV5-1 and TRBJ1-1; TRBD1 aligns across 10 bases. Germline lookup yields CDR1 SGHRS and CDR2 YFSETQ. CDR3 length equals 14 residues. Unmatched junction bases numbered 3, after V lost 4 bases and J lost 3 bases.

The chain combines TRBV27 with TRBJ2-7, with D unresolved. Germline CDR1 is MNHEY and CDR2 is SMNVEV (reference sequence). This CDR3 has 15 residues. V gave up 3 bases and J gave up 1 base, with 13 bases separating them. CDR3 loop: CASSFPLFVSYEQYV. The CDR3 DNA reads as TGTGCCAGCAGTTTCCCCCTCTTTGTGTCCTACGAGCAGTACGTC.

This chain links TRBV4-1 with TRBJ2-3; TRBD2 is a possible D gene (5 bases). CDR3 size: 18 residues. Germline CDR1 reads MGHRA; CDR2 reads YSYEKL. Between the trimmed V and J ends, which lost 0 bases and 3 bases, there was a span of 19 bases. The CDR3 is CASSQDRIRVRETDTQYF. CDR3 nucleotides: TGCGCCAGCAGCCAAGATAGGATAAGGGTTCGGGAAACAGATACGCAGTATTTT.

The rearrangement uses TRBV11-2 and TRBJ2-7, with TRBD1 as a possible D gene (5 bases). V lost 0 bases, J lost 0 bases, and 9 bases lay in between. The length of the CDR3 is 15 residues. Germline values: CDR1 SGHAT, CDR2 FQNNGV. CDR3 nucleotide sequence: TGTGCCAGCAGCTTAGAGGGGCGATCCTCCTACGAGCAGTACTTC. It codes for CASSLEGRSSYEQYF.

The chain recombines TRBV11-2 with TRBJ2-1, with D tentatively TRBD1 (5 bases). V was cut by 6 bases and J by 4 bases, with 7 bases left in between. CDR1 and CDR2 (germline): SGHAT, FQNNGV. The CDR3 sequence is 12 residues long. This chain's CDR3 is CASSGAYNEQFF. In DNA, the CDR3 is TGTGCCAGCAGTGGGGCTTACAATGAGCAGTTCTTC.

The rearrangement joins TRBV2 to TRBJ2-5, with 7 positions matching TRBD1. CDR3 length: 15 residues. Unmatched junction bases numbered 12, after V lost 8 bases and J lost 3 bases. From germline, CDR1 is SNHLY and CDR2 FYNNEI. CDR3: CASVGAGTDKETQYF. Written as DNA, the CDR3 is TGTGCCAGCGTTGGGGCCGGGACAGATAAAGAGACCCAGTACTTC.

The chain employs TRBV12-3 or TRBV12-4 and TRBJ2-2, with D maybe TRBD2 (6 bases). V lost 5 bases, J lost 7 bases, and 11 bases lay in between. The CDR3 has 13 amino acids. The CDR3 is CASSQRGIGELFF. CDR3 nucleotide sequence: TGTGCCAGCAGTCAACGCGGGATCGGGGAGCTGTTTTTT.